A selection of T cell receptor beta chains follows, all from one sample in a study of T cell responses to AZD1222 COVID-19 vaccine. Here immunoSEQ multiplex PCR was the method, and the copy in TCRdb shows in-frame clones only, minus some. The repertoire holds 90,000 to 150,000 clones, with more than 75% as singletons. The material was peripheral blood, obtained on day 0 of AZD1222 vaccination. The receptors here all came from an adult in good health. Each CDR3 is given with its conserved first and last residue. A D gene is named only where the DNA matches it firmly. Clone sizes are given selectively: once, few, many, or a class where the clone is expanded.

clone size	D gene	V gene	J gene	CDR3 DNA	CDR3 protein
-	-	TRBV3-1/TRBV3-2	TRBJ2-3	TGTGCCAGCAGCCAAAACCTCGGACAAACAGATACGCAGTATTTT	CASSQNLGQTDTQYF
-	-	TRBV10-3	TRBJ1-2	TGTGCCATCAGTGAGTCCGGCGGCAGAATATATGGCTACACCTTC	CAISESGGRIYGYTF
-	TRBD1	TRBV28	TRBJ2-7	TGTGCCACCGCCCGGACAGGGGGGGCCTACGAGCAGTACTTC	CATARTGGAYEQYF
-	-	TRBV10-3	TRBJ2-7	TGTGCCATCAGTGAGTCGGTAGGTGGAGGACAGTCACGAAACCTGTACGAGCAGTACTTC	CAISESVGGGQSRNLYEQYF
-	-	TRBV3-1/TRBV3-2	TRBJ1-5	TGTGCCAGCAGCCAAGATGGGGGCTCCAGCAATCAGCCCCAGCATTTT	CASSQDGGSSNQPQHF
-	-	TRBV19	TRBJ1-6	TGTGCCAGTAGTAACCAGCCTAATTCACCCCTCCACTTT	CASSNQPNSPLHF
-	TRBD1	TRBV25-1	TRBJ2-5	TGTGCCAGCAGTGAATTAGGACAGGGAGAGGGAGAGACCCAGTACTTC	CASSELGQGEGETQYF
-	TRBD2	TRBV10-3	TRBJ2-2	TGTGCCACATTAATGGTGGCTAGCGGGAGGGCCTGGGGCACCGGGGAGCTGTTTTTT	CATLMVASGRAWGTGELFF
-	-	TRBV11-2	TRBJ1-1	TGTGCCAGCAGCTCCGCTCGGACCGGATCGAACACTGAAGCTTTCTTT	CASSSARTGSNTEAFF
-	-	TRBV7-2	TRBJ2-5	TGTGCCAGCAGCTTAGCGGGCCCCGGGGAGGAGCCCCAGTACTTC	CASSLAGPGEEPQYF
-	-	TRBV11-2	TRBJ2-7	TGTGCCAGCAGCTTAGATCTGGGCGAGCAGTACTTC	CASSLDLGEQYF
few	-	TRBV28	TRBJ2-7	TGTGCCAGCAGCGGGACGCCTAGAGAGCAGTACTTC	CASSGTPREQYF
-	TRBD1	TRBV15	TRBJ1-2	TGTGCCACCAGCAGAAAGAGGGAACAGGGGGACGGCTACACCTTC	CATSRKREQGDGYTF
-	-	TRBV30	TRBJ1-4	TGTGCCTGGACCACAGATTTCGGGGAAAAACTGTTTTTT	CAWTTDFGEKLFF
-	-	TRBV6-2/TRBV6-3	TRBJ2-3	TGTGCCAGCAGTCCCCATAGGGATACGCAGTATTTT	CASSPHRDTQYF
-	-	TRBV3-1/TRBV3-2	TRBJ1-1	TGTGCCAGCAGCCAAGATCAGCTTGGCACTGAAGCTTTCTTT	CASSQDQLGTEAFF
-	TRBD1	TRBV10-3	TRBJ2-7	TGTGCCATCAGTGAGCCAGGGGGACAGGGAGGGTACGAGCAGTACTTC	CAISEPGGQGGYEQYF
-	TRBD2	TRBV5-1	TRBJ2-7	TGCGCCAGCAGCTTGGTAGGGGCGGGGGTCGAGCAGTACTTC	CASSLVGAGVEQYF
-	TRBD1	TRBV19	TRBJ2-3	TGTGCCAGTAGTATAGGATTTTGGGGACAGAACACAGATACGCAGTATTTT	CASSIGFWGQNTDTQYF
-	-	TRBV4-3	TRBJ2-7	TGCGCCAGCAGCCAAGAGTTCCAGGGGGGCCCCTACGAGCAGTACTTC	CASSQEFQGGPYEQYF
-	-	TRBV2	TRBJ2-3	TGTGCCAGCAGCGAGTCTGATACGCAGTATTTT	CASSESDTQYF
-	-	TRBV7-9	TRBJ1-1	TGTGCCAGCAGCTCCGCCCGGGATGAAGCTTTCTTT	CASSSARDEAFF
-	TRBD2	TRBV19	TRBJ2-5	TGTGCCAGTAATTCGGGGGGGCCGGGAGAGACCCAGTACTTC	CASNSGGPGETQYF
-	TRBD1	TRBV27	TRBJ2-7	TGTGCCAGCAGTGGAACTCCGGGACAGAACTACGAGCAGTACTTC	CASSGTPGQNYEQYF
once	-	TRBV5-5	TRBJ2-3	TGTGCCAGCAACTGGGGGGCCCACGCAGATACGCAGTATTTT	CASNWGAHADTQYF
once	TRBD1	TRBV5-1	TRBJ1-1	TGCGCCAGCAGCTTACAGGGGGCTGAAAGTACTGAAGCTTTCTTT	CASSLQGAESTEAFF
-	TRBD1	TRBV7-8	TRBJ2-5	TGTGCCAGCAGCTTGAAGCAGGGGACAGTAGAGACCCAGTACTTC	CASSLKQGTVETQYF
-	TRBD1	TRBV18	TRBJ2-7	TGTGCCAGCTCACCCGCGGGACAGGGCTCCTACGAGCAGTACTTC	CASSPAGQGSYEQYF
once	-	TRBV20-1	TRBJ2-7	TGCAGTGCTCGCCCGTCTTACGAGCAGTACTTC	CSARPSYEQYF
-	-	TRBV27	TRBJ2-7	TGTGCCAGCAGTCATGGACACACCTACGAGCAGTACTTC	CASSHGHTYEQYF
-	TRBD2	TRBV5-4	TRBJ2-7	TGTGCCAGCCAAATCAGCGGGGGCCCCCTCAACTACGAGCAGTACTTC	CASQISGGPLNYEQYF
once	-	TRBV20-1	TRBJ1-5	TGCAGTGCTAGTGCGGCGCGAACTAGCAATCAGCCCCAGCATTTT	CSASAARTSNQPQHF
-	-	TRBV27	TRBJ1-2	TGTGCCAGCAGCTCGGTCTTGAACTATGGCTACACCTTC	CASSSVLNYGYTF
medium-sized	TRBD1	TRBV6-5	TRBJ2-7	TGTGCCAGCCAGGACAGGTGGGGGTCCGAGCAGTACTTC	CASQDRWGSEQYF
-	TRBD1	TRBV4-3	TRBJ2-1	TGCGCCAGCAGCCAGGGCGGACAGGGGGCGGTCAATGAGCAGTTCTTC	CASSQGGQGAVNEQFF
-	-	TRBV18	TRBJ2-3	TGTGCCAGCTCACCGGACAGAGGAGCAGATACGCAGTATTTT	CASSPDRGADTQYF
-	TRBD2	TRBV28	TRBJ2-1	TGTGCCAGCACCCGGGGGGGGGCCCCGAATGAGCAGTTCTTC	CASTRGGAPNEQFF
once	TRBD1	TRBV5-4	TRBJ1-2	TGTGCCAGCAGCTTGGGAGGGACAGACTATGGCTACACCTTC	CASSLGGTDYGYTF
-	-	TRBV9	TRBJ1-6	TGTGCCAGCAGCCCCCGTCTTAATTCACCCCTCCACTTT	CASSPRLNSPLHF
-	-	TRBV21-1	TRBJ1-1	TGTGCCAGCCCGAAGGGGGCCGATAGACAGGGGTGCACTGAAGCTTTCTTT	CASPKGADRQGCTEAFF
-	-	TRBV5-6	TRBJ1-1	TGTGCCAGCAGCTTGAATTGGGGTGAGAACACTGAAGCTTTCTTT	CASSLNWGENTEAFF
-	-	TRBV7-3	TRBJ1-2	TGTGCCAGCAGCTTAAATCAACAGGGTGATGGCTACACCTTC	CASSLNQQGDGYTF
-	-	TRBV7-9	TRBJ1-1	TGTGCCAGCAACAATGGGGGCACTGAAGCTTTCTTT	CASNNGGTEAFF
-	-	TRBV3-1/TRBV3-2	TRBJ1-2	TGTGCCAGCAGCCAAGATCTGAGGACAGTCTATGGCTACACCTTC	CASSQDLRTVYGYTF
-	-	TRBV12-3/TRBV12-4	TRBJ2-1	TGTGCCAGCAGGCCTCAAGGAGATGAGCAGTTCTTC	CASRPQGDEQFF
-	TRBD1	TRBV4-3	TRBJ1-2	TGCGCCAGCAGCCAAGATAAAGGGACAGGGTTAAACTATGGCTACACCTTC	CASSQDKGTGLNYGYTF
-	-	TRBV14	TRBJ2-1	TGTGCCAGCAGCATGGGGACCAAGCAGTTCTTC	CASSMGTKQFF
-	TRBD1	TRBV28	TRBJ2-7	TGTGCCAGCAGTCCTGGGACAGGGTTCTACGAGCAGTACTTC	CASSPGTGFYEQYF
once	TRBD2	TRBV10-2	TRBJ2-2	TGCGCCAGCAGCGAAGCGGGAGGGGGCACCGGGGAGCTGTTTTTT	CASSEAGGGTGELFF
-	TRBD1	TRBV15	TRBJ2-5	TGTGCCACCAGCGCGTCGACAGGGCTAGGGGCCCAGTACTTC	CATSASTGLGAQYF
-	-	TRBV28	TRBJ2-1	TGTGCCAGCAACCCTGCTGCCGACGGCCACAATGAGCAGTTCTTC	CASNPAADGHNEQFF
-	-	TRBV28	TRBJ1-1	TGTGCCAGCAGGGGCCGGGAGAGGGCCACTGAAGCTTTCTTT	CASRGRERATEAFF
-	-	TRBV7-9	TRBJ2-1	TGTGCCAGCAGCTTAGTAAGGCTGTTCTTC	CASSLVRLFF
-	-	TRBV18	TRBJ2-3	TGTGCCAGCTCACCACCGGCTCAGGCGGACGATACGCAGTATTTT	CASSPPAQADDTQYF
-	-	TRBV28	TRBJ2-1	TGTGCCAGCAGTCACCGGGACCCATACAATGAGCAGTTCTTC	CASSHRDPYNEQFF